A selection of T cell receptor beta chains follows, all from one sample in a study of shared clonotypes between healthy human individuals. Some clones are missing from TCRdb's copy, which holds only in-frame ones; the method was immunoSEQ multiplex PCR. The repertoire holds about 1 million clones, with more than 65% as singletons. Sequencing was performed on memory CD4+ T cells sorted from blood. The receptors stem from a man aged 18 to 35 in good health. Each CDR3 is given with its conserved first and last residue. The D gene is left open where the match is weak. Clone size is shown for a subset of rows, as once, few, many or a class of expanded clone.

j_call clone_size v_call d_call cdr3_aa cdr3_nt
TRBJ1-1 NA TRBV2 TRBD1 CASFAGGNTEAFF TGTGCCAGCTTTGCAGGGGGAAACACTGAAGCTTTCTTT
TRBJ2-3 once TRBV5-1 TRBD2 CASSPGLETDTQYF TGCGCCAGCAGCCCGGGACTAGAGACAGATACGCAGTATTTT
TRBJ2-7 few TRBV7-2 NA CASSFNVWTRNF TGTGCCAGCAGCTTTAACGTCTGGACGCGGAACTTC
TRBJ1-1 NA TRBV12-1 NA CASSDRGRDTEAFF TGTGCCAGCAGCGACAGGGGACGAGACACTGAAGCTTTCTTT
TRBJ2-3 NA TRBV28 NA CASSFIDGNTDTQYF TGTGCCAGCAGTTTTATTGACGGTAACACAGATACGCAGTATTTT
TRBJ1-1 NA TRBV5-1 NA CASSLTGSVAEAFF TGCGCCAGCAGCCTTACAGGGTCGGTCGCTGAAGCTTTCTTT
TRBJ2-6 NA TRBV10-2 NA CASSERPAGANVLTF TGCGCCAGCAGTGAGCGGCCAGCTGGGGCCAACGTCCTGACTTTC
TRBJ1-6 many TRBV5-1 TRBD1 CASSPQADRGGSPLHF TGCGCCAGCAGCCCGCAGGCGGACAGGGGAGGTTCACCCCTCCACTTT
TRBJ1-1 NA TRBV6-6 TRBD1 CASTLPGQGMNTEAFF TGTGCCAGCACCCTCCCGGGACAGGGGATGAACACTGAAGCTTTCTTT
TRBJ2-7 NA TRBV18 NA CASSPPGSYEQYF TGTGCCAGCTCACCGCCCGGGTCCTACGAGCAGTACTTC
TRBJ2-1 NA TRBV5-4 NA CASSRIASAYNEQFF TGTGCCAGCAGCCGGATAGCGTCCGCCTACAATGAGCAGTTCTTC
TRBJ1-1 NA TRBV28 NA CASGGLDTEAFF TGTGCCAGCGGGGGTCTAGACACTGAAGCTTTCTTT
TRBJ1-1 once TRBV10-2 NA CASSDSQGKNTEAFF TGCGCCAGCAGTGATTCTCAGGGGAAAAACACTGAAGCTTTCTTT
TRBJ1-4 NA TRBV6-1 NA CASSFSVEKLFF TGTGCCAGCAGTTTCTCAGTTGAAAAACTGTTTTTT
TRBJ1-3 NA TRBV27 NA CASSLTLGATIYF TGTGCCAGCAGTTTAACGTTAGGTGCCACCATATATTTT
TRBJ1-1 few TRBV7-9 NA CASSARSGTPEAFF TGTGCCAGCAGCGCCCGTTCAGGGACCCCTGAAGCTTTCTTT
TRBJ2-3 NA TRBV6-6 NA CASKNGGSSTDTQYF TGTGCCAGCAAGAATGGAGGTTCTAGCACAGATACGCAGTATTTT
TRBJ2-1 NA TRBV10-2 TRBD1 CASRGTGGSNEQFF TGCGCCAGCAGGGGGACAGGAGGGAGCAATGAGCAGTTCTTC
TRBJ2-5 NA TRBV28 NA CASNAGTQETQYF TGTGCCAGCAATGCGGGGACCCAAGAGACCCAGTACTTC
TRBJ2-3 NA TRBV18 TRBD2 CASSLGLAGTGDTQYF TGTGCCAGCTCACTAGGACTAGCGGGAACTGGAGATACGCAGTATTTT
TRBJ2-7 NA TRBV11-1 NA CASSPRTGSYEQYF TGTGCCAGCAGCCCCCGAACAGGTTCCTACGAGCAGTACTTC
TRBJ1-2 NA TRBV4-1 NA CASSQDGSGVYGYTF TGCGCCAGCAGCCAAGACGGGTCAGGGGTCTATGGCTACACCTTC
TRBJ2-1 NA TRBV7-2 NA CASSQLAGGEQFF TGTGCCAGCAGCCAACTAGCCGGGGGTGAGCAGTTCTTC
TRBJ1-3 NA TRBV5-1 NA CASSRGQELGNTIYF TGCGCCAGCAGCCGGGGACAAGAATTGGGAAACACCATATATTTT
TRBJ2-6 NA TRBV19 TRBD1 CASSRGDRALSGANVLTF TGTGCCAGTAGTAGGGGGGACAGGGCCCTCTCTGGGGCCAACGTCCTGACTTTC
TRBJ2-7 few TRBV28 TRBD2 CASSFRGGRQYF TGTGCCAGCAGTTTTCGCGGGGGTCGGCAGTACTTC
TRBJ1-3 NA TRBV7-2 NA CASSQQVGNTIYF TGTGCCAGCAGCCAGCAGGTCGGAAACACCATATATTTT
TRBJ1-3 many TRBV6-5 NA CASKESSGNTIYF TGTGCCAGCAAAGAGAGCTCTGGAAACACCATATATTTT